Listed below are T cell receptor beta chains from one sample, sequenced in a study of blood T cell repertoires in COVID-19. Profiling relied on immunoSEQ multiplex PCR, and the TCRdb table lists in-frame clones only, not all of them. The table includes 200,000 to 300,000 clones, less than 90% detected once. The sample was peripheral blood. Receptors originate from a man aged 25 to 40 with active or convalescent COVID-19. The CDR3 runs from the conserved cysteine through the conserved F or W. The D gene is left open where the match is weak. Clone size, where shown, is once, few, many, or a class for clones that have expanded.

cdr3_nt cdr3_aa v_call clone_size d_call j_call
TGTGCCAGCAGTGACGGCTCAGGGAAACGCACTGAAGCTTTCTTT CASSDGSGKRTEAFF TRBV6-4 - - TRBJ1-1
TGTGCCAGCAGCTTTGAACTAGCGGGGTTATCCGAGCAGTACTTC CASSFELAGLSEQYF TRBV3-1/TRBV3-2 once TRBD2 TRBJ2-7
TGTGCCAGCAGCGTAGGGCAGGTTGGAAACACCATATATTTT CASSVGQVGNTIYF TRBV9 - - TRBJ1-3
TGTGCCATCAGTGATCAGAACCAAAATGAGCAGTTCTTC CAISDQNQNEQFF TRBV10-3 - - TRBJ2-1
TGTGCCAGCAGCTTAGCTGTAGAATACTCCGCTTTCTTT CASSLAVEYSAFF TRBV7-8 - - TRBJ1-1
TGTGCCAGCAGCTTAGGCGGCTCCGTCTACGAGCAGTACTTC CASSLGGSVYEQYF TRBV5-8 - - TRBJ2-7
TGCGCCAGCAGCCAAGATCCCGGGGGGGCCAAAAACATTCAGTACTTC CASSQDPGGAKNIQYF TRBV4-3 - TRBD2 TRBJ2-4
TGCGCCAGCAGTGAAGGGGTCGGGCAGAAGAACACCGGGGAGCTGTTTTTT CASSEGVGQKNTGELFF TRBV10-1 - - TRBJ2-2
TGTGCCAGCAGTCACGACATGACAAGCTCCTACGAGCAGTACTTC CASSHDMTSSYEQYF TRBV6-2/TRBV6-3 few - TRBJ2-7
TGTGCCTTGGGAGGCAGGGGGTTTTTTAATGAGCAGTTCTTC CALGGRGFFNEQFF TRBV6-4 few - TRBJ2-1
TGTGCCAGCTCCGAGGGCGGCCCCCTCTATGGCTACACCTTC CASSEGGPLYGYTF TRBV7-2 - - TRBJ1-2
TGTGCCAGCAGTGAAGGTTGGGCGACCTACGAGCAGTACTTC CASSEGWATYEQYF TRBV6-1 - - TRBJ2-7